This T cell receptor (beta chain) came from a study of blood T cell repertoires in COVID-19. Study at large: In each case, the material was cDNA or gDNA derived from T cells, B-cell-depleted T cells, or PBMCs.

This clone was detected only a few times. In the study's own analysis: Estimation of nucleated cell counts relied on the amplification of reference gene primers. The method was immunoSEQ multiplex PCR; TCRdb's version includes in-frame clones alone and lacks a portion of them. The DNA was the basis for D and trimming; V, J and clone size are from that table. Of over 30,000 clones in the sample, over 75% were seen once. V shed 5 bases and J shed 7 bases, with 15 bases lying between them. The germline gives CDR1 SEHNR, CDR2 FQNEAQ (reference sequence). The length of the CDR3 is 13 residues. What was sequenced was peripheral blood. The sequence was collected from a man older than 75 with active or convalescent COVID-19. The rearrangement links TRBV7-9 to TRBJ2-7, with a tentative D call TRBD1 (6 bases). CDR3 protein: CASSPPDRWEQYF. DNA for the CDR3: TGTGCCAGCAGCCCCCCCGACAGGTGGGAGCAGTACTTC.